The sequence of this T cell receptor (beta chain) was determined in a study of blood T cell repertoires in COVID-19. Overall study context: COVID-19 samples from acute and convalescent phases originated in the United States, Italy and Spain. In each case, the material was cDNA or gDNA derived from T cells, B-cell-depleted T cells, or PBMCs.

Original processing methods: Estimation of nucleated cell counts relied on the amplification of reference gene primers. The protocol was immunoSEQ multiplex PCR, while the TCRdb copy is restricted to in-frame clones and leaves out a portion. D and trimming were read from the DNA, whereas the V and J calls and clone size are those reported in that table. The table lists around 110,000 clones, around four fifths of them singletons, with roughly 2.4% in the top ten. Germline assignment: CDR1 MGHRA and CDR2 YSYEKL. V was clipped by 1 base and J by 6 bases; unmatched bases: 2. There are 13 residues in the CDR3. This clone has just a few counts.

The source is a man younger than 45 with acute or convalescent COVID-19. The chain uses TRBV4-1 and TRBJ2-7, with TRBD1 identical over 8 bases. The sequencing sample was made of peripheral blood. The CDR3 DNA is TGCGCCAGCAGCCAAGGGACAGGGACCGAGCAGTACTTC. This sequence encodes CASSQGTGTEQYF.